This TCR beta chain came from a study of T-cell reconstitution after alpha-beta-depleted transplantation in children. Unique molecular identifiers were incorporated during preparation of the TCRbeta library. In TCRdb, the PCR reads were re-called with MiXCR into one record per CDR3 protein. The repertoire has approximately 400,000 distinct CDR3 sequences, approximately 11% of them found once; the top ten carry 4.5% to 7%. The clonotype was recovered from a human donor who donated a stem cell graft to a child with acute myeloid leukemia. This sample comprised PBMCs from the stem cell graft donor, obtained from the stem cell graft.

The CDR3 coding sequence is TGCAGTGCAAGACAGGGGGCCTCCTATAATTCACCCCTCCACTTT. Translation gives CSARQGASYNSPLHF. V is TRBV20-1 and J is TRBJ1-6; 10 bases are shared with TRBD1. The germline V gene encodes CDR1 DFQATT and CDR2 SNEGSKA (reference sequence). With 6 bases clipped from V and 0 bases from J, the junction kept 2 bases outside the gene matches. The CDR3 has 15 residues.